A single sample is the source of the 25 T cell receptor beta chains below, sequenced in a study of blood T cell repertoires in COVID-19. Only in-frame clones appear in the TCRdb table, and some are missing; sequencing was by immunoSEQ multiplex PCR. The data contain 180,000 or so clones, 70% to 80% of them seen just once; the ten biggest clones take up under 15%. Material: PBMCs or T cells enriched from blood (not recorded which). These receptor sequences come from a man in his 60s who had been exposed to COVID-19.

This rearrangement joins TRBV9 to TRBJ2-7; possible D gene TRBD2, 6 bases. CDR1 is SGDLS and CDR2 is YYNGEE in the germline V gene. V was clipped by 4 bases and J by 6 bases, with 17 bases between them. The CDR3 is 14 amino acids. The CDR3 DNA reads TGTGCCAGCAGCCCTGGCTTGGAAGCGGGCGAGCAGTACTTC. Translating gives CASSPGLEAGEQYF.

This chain links TRBV5-1 with TRBJ1-2; weak D call: TRBD1 (5 bases). This CDR3 comprises 15 residues. Trimming took off 4 bases at V and 4 bases at J, with 17 bases between the two ends. The germline CDR1 and CDR2 sequences are SGHRS and YFSETQ. CDR3 loop: CASSPEGQGAYGYTF. Written as DNA, the CDR3 is TGCGCCAGCAGCCCCGAAGGTCAGGGTGCCTATGGCTACACCTTC.

J is TRBJ2-1 and V is TRBV7-6, with TRBD2 matching 14 bases. J lost 6 bases, V lost 5 bases, and 6 bases had no gene match. CDR1 is SGHVS and CDR2 is FNYEAQ in the germline V gene. The CDR3 covers 16 residues. Here the CDR3 DNA reads TGTGCCAGCAGCCGTTCAGGGACTAGCGGGAGCAATGAGCAGTTCTTC. Its protein is CASSRSGTSGSNEQFF.

In regard to this clone: At the DNA level, this CDR3 is encoded by other sequences in the same sample as well. The V gene is TRBV29-1, the J gene TRBJ1-1; D ambiguous. Germline V CDR1 and CDR2: SQVTM, ANQGSEA. V was cut by 4 bases and J by 0 bases, with 9 bases left in between. This CDR3 has 13 residues. The DNA of the CDR3 is TGCAGCGTTGTAGGGCGGGTGAACACTGAAGCTTTCTTT. It specifies CSVVGRVNTEAFF.

The rearrangement uses TRBV19 and TRBJ2-2; TRBD2 is a possible D gene (6 bases). CDR1 and CDR2 from the germline V gene are LNHDA and SQIVND (reference sequence). CDR3 size: 15 residues. V shed 2 bases and J shed 5 bases, with 12 bases lying between them. The CDR3 region is CASSISRAGTGELFF. The CDR3 DNA reads TGTGCCAGTAGTATATCCAGGGCGGGAACCGGGGAGCTGTTTTTT.

The chain has TRBV27 and TRBJ1-5; no definite D call. Trimming removed 3 bases from V and 4 bases from J, with 10 bases in between. The length of the CDR3 is 14 residues. Germline CDR1 and CDR2: MNHEY and SMNVEV (reference sequence). CDR3 nucleotides: TGTGCCAGCAGTTTGATAGGCGGGAATCAGCCCCAGCATTTT. As protein: CASSLIGGNQPQHF.

This clone turned up a few times. The V gene is TRBV6-5, the J gene TRBJ1-1; D call uncertain. CDR1 is MNHEY, CDR2 SVGAGI, per germline. The CDR3 extends over 13 amino acids. V gave up 6 bases and J gave up 5 bases, with 13 bases separating them. CDR3 loop: CASSPGETTEAFF. In DNA, the CDR3 is TGTGCCAGCAGCCCCGGGGAAACAACTGAAGCTTTCTTT.

The chain employs TRBV7-6 and TRBJ2-1, with TRBD2 identical over 8 bases. The V gene's germline CDR1 is SGHVS and CDR2 FNYEAQ. The length of the CDR3 is 15 residues. The J segment lost 7 bases and the V segment lost 5 bases, leaving 10 bases of the junction unmatched. The CDR3 coding sequence is TGTGCCAGCAGCCCTCGCGATGCGGGGGGTAATGAGCAGTTCTTC. Residues: CASSPRDAGGNEQFF.

This clone has ten or more counts. The V call is TRBV19, the J call TRBJ2-7, with TRBD1 matching 8 bases. The germline V gene has CDR1 LNHDA and CDR2 SQIVND (reference sequence). Trimming cost V 5 bases and J 3 bases; bases outside gene matches: 6. This CDR3 comprises 14 residues. The CDR3 DNA is TGTGCCAGTAGTGCGCAGGGGGCGGACTACGAGCAGTACTTC. Residues: CASSAQGADYEQYF.

The chain links TRBV6-5 to TRBJ1-1; D is perhaps TRBD1 (5 bases). CDR3 size: 15 residues. V lost 6 bases and J 1 base, leaving 15 bases between the germline ends. The germline CDR1 and CDR2 sequences are MNHEY and SVGAGI. In DNA, the CDR3 is TGTGCCAGCAGCCGGGGGGGAGGACGGAACACTGAAGCTTTCTTT. Its translation is CASSRGGGRNTEAFF.

This chain uses TRBV29-1 with TRBJ1-2, with TRBD1 identical over 7 bases. There are 14 residues in the CDR3. Germline lookup yields CDR1 SQVTM and CDR2 ANQGSEA. V was clipped by 7 bases and J by 2 bases; unmatched bases: 10. CDR3 sequence reads: CSAQGGSVNYGYTF. The CDR3, as DNA: TGCAGCGCCCAGGGGGGATCTGTCAACTATGGCTACACCTTC.

The chain combines TRBV11-2 with TRBJ2-1; TRBD2 agrees at 9 bases. The V gene end was trimmed by 4 bases and the J gene end by 9 bases; junction bases not matched to a gene: 10. Germline CDR1 and CDR2: SGHAT and FQNNGV. This CDR3 comprises 15 residues. The CDR3 region is CASSSIAGARGEQFF. The CDR3 DNA sequence: TGTGCCAGCAGCTCTATAGCGGGAGCTCGGGGTGAGCAGTTCTTC.

The rearrangement uses TRBV6-5 and TRBJ1-1; 9 bases map to TRBD1. The J segment lost 10 bases and the V segment lost 6 bases, leaving 6 bases of the junction unmatched. This CDR3 spans 12 amino acids. Germline V gene data show CDR1 as MNHEY and CDR2 as SVGAGI. This CDR3 is CASSPGQGRAFF. For the CDR3, the DNA is TGTGCCAGCAGCCCGGGACAGGGTAGAGCTTTCTTT.

This clone was observed at least ten times. This chain uses TRBV6-6 with TRBJ2-7; 7 bases map to TRBD1. After removal of 5 bases from V and 4 bases from J, the junction contained 20 bases not matched to a gene. The CDR3 runs 18 residues. CDR1 is MNHNY, CDR2 SVGAGI, per germline (reference sequence). The CDR3 is CASSHPRRQGISSYEQYF. DNA for the CDR3: TGTGCCAGCAGTCACCCGAGAAGACAGGGTATCTCCTCATACGAGCAGTACTTC.

The rearrangement links TRBV11-2 to TRBJ1-6; D unresolved. The CDR3 contains 17 residues. Germline CDR1 and CDR2: SGHAT and FQNNGV. The V end lost 0 bases, the J end lost 6 bases, and 15 bases lay between the germline ends. The CDR3 sequence: CASSLDEGGRFNSPLHF. CDR3 in DNA: TGTGCCAGCAGCTTAGATGAGGGAGGGAGGTTTAATTCACCCCTCCACTTT.

The rearrangement joins TRBV30 to TRBJ1-5, with TRBD1 matching 9 bases. The CDR3 covers 14 residues. The junction had 3 bases not matched to a gene; V was cut back by 4 bases and J by 2 bases. Germline V CDR1 and CDR2: GTSNPN, SVGIG (reference sequence). The CDR3 reads CAWNRGLGNQPQHF. The CDR3 DNA reads as TGTGCCTGGAACAGGGGGCTGGGCAATCAGCCCCAGCATTTT.

The chain recombines TRBV7-9 with TRBJ2-7; 8 nucleotides line up with TRBD2. The V segment lost 5 bases and the J segment 7 bases; nucleotides outside the gene matches: 13. Germline V CDR1 and CDR2: SEHNR, FQNEAQ (reference sequence). The CDR3 spans 15 residues. The CDR3 here is CASSLSGTRVGEQYF. CDR3 nucleotide sequence: TGTGCCAGCAGCCTTTCCGGGACTAGGGTAGGTGAGCAGTACTTC.

The V gene is TRBV4-3, the J gene TRBJ2-7; the D gene is possibly TRBD2 (6 bases). There are 13 residues in the CDR3. In germline, CDR1 is LGHNA, CDR2 YSLEER. Trimming left V 4 bases short and J 4 bases short, with 11 bases between. The CDR3 sequence: CASSPGSGYEQYF. DNA of the CDR3: TGCGCCAGCAGCCCCGGGAGTGGGTACGAGCAGTACTTC.

The chain links TRBV9 to TRBJ2-1, with 12 bases fitting TRBD2. From germline, CDR1 is SGDLS and CDR2 YYNGEE. This CDR3 spans 17 amino acids. Trimming removed 0 bases from V and 7 bases from J; junction bases left unmatched: 8. The CDR3 spells CASSVGLAGGLFNEQFF. The CDR3 DNA reads as TGTGCCAGCAGCGTAGGCCTAGCGGGAGGGCTCTTTAATGAGCAGTTCTTC.

The chain has TRBV19 and TRBJ1-1; weak D call: TRBD1 (6 bases). Germline-derived CDR1 and CDR2 are LNHDA and SQIVND (reference sequence). Deletions cut 5 bases from V and 2 bases from J, with 12 bases between. CDR3 length: 14 residues. The CDR3 sequence: CASSLGQTNTEAFF. The CDR3 region has the DNA TGTGCCAGTAGTCTGGGACAAACTAACACTGAAGCTTTCTTT.

The gene calls are TRBV29-1 and TRBJ2-7; 8 nucleotides match TRBD1. The CDR3 is made up of 16 amino acids. Looked up from germline, CDR1 is SQVTM and CDR2 is ANQGSEA. After removal of 1 base from V and 4 bases from J, the junction contained 12 bases not matched to a gene. CDR3 protein: CSVEGGPGTGDYEQYF. The CDR3, as DNA: TGCAGCGTTGAAGGAGGTCCGGGGACAGGCGATTACGAGCAGTACTTC.

This chain links TRBV5-1 with TRBJ1-1; D remains unclear. From germline, CDR1 is SGHRS and CDR2 YFSETQ. The CDR3 length is 15 residues. Trimming removed 0 bases from V and 5 bases from J, with 14 bases in between. CDR3 amino acids: CASSLEGRVGTEAFF. Here the CDR3 DNA reads TGCGCCAGCAGCTTGGAAGGGAGGGTGGGGACTGAAGCTTTCTTT.

The rearrangement joins TRBV27 to TRBJ2-7; perhaps TRBD1 as D (5 bases). Trimming removed 1 base at V and 2 bases at J, with 9 bases between. The CDR3 runs 14 residues. The germline V gene encodes CDR1 MNHEY and CDR2 SMNVEV (reference sequence). CDR3 DNA sequence: TGTGCCAGCAGTTTATTGGGGCAGGCCTACGAGCAGTACTTC. Its translation: CASSLLGQAYEQYF.

This rearrangement joins TRBV5-4 to TRBJ2-5; 10 nucleotides match TRBD2. J was trimmed by 5 bases and V by 4 bases; bases with no gene match: 8. The CDR3 totals 15 residues. From germline, CDR1 is SGHNT and CDR2 YYREEE (reference sequence). The CDR3 region has the DNA TGTGCCAGCAGCCCCCGGCTAGCGGGAGTGGAGACCCAGTACTTC. Residues: CASSPRLAGVETQYF.

The rearrangement links TRBV7-6 to TRBJ2-7; possible D gene TRBD2, 5 bases. Deletions cut 1 base from V and 0 bases from J, with 13 bases between. Per the germline V gene, CDR1 is SGHVS and CDR2 is FNYEAQ. The CDR3 totals 16 residues. CDR3: CASSLGSGLASYEQYF. CDR3 in DNA: TGTGCCAGCAGCTTAGGATCCGGCCTAGCCTCCTACGAGCAGTACTTC.